This T cell receptor (beta chain) was sequenced in a study of T cell responses to AZD1222 COVID-19 vaccine. Produced via immunoSEQ multiplex PCR; TCRdb's table is partial and in-frame only. The table has 100,000 to 150,000 clones, approximately 84% seen once. The V gene lost 1 base and the J gene lost 5 bases, with 14 bases spanning the gap. The germline V gene has CDR1 SGHRS and CDR2 YFSETQ. The CDR3 sequence is 15 residues long. This sample comprised peripheral blood, obtained on day 0 of AZD1222 vaccination. The rearrangement links TRBV5-1 to TRBJ2-3; tentative D call: TRBD2 (6 bases). The TCR was taken from an adult in good health. This chain's CDR3 is CASSLILAGGDTQYF. In DNA, the CDR3 is TGCGCCAGCAGCTTGATTCTCGCCGGGGGAGATACGCAGTATTTT.